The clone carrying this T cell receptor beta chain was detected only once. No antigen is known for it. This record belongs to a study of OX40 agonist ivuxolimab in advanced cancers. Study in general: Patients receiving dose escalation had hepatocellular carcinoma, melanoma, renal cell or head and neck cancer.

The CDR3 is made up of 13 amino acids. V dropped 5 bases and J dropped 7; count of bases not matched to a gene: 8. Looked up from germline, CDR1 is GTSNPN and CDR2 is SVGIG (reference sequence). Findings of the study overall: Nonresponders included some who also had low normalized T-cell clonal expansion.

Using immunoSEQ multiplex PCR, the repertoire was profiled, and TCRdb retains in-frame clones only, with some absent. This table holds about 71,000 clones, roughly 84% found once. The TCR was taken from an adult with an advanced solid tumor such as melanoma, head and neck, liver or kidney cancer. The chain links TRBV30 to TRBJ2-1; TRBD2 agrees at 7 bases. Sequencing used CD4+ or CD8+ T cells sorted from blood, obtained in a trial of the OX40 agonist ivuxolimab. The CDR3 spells CAWAWTRGNEQFF. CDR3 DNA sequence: TGTGCCTGGGCCTGGACTAGAGGGAATGAGCAGTTCTTC.